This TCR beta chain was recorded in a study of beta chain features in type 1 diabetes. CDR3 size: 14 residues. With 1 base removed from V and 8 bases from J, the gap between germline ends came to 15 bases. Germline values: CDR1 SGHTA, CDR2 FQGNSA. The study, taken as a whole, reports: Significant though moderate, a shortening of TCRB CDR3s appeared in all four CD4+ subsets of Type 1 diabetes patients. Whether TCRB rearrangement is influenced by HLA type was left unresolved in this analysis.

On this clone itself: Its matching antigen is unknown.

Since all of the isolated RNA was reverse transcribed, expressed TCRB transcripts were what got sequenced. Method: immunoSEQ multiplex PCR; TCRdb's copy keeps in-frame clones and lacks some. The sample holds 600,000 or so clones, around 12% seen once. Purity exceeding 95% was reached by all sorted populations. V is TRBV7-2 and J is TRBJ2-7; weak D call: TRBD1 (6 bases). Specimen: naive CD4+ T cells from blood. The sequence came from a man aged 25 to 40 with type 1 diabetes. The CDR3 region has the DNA TGTGCCAGCAGCTTAGGTACAGGGTTCGTTCAGCAGTACTTC. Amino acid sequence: CASSLGTGFVQQYF. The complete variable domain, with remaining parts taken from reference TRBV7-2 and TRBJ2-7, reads GAGVSQSPSNKVTEKGKDVELRCDPISGHTALYWYRQSLGQGLEFLIYFQGNSAPDKSGLPSDRFSAERTGGSVSTLTIQRTQQEDSAVYLCASSLGTGFVQQYFGPGTRLTVT.